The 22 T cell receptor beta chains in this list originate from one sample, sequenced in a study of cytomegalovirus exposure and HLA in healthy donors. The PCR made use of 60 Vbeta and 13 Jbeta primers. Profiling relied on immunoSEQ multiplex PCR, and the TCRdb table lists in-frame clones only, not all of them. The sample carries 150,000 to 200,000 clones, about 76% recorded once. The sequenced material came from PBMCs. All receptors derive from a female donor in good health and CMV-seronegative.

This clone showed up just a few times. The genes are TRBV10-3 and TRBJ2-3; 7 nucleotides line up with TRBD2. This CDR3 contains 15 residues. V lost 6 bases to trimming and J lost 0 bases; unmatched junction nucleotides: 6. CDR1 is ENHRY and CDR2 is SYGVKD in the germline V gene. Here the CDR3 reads CAISSSGISTDTQYF. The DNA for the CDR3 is TGTGCCATCAGCTCAAGCGGGATTAGCACAGATACGCAGTATTTT.

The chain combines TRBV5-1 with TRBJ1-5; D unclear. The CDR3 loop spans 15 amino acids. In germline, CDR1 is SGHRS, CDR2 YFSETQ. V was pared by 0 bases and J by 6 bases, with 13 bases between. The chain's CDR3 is CASSLAGGSTQPQHF. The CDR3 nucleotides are TGCGCCAGCAGCTTGGCTGGCGGCTCAACTCAGCCCCAGCATTTT.

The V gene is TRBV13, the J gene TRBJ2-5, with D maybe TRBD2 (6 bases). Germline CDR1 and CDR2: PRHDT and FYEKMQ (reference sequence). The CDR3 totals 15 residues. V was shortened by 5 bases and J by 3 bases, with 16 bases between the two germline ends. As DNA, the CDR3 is TGTGCCAGCAGCGCCTCACCGGGACTTAAAGAGACCCAGTACTTC. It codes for CASSASPGLKETQYF.

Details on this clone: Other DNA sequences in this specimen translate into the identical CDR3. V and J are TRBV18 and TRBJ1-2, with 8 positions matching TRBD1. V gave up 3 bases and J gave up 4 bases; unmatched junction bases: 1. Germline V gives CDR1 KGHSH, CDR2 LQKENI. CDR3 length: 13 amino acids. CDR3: CASSPGQGYGYTF. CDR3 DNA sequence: TGTGCCAGCTCACCTGGACAGGGCTATGGCTACACCTTC.

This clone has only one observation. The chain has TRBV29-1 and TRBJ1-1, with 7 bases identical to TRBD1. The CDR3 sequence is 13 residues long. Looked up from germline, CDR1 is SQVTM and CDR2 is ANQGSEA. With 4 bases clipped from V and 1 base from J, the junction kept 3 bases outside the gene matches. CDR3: CSVAGTANTEAFF. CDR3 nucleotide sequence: TGCAGCGTTGCCGGGACAGCGAACACTGAAGCTTTCTTT.

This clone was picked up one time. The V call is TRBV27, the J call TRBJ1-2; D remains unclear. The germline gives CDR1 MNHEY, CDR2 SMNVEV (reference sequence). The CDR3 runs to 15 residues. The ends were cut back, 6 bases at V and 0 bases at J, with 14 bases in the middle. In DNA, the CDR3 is TGTGCCAGCAGACACCCGGGTTACCCTAACTATGGCTACACCTTC. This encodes CASRHPGYPNYGYTF.

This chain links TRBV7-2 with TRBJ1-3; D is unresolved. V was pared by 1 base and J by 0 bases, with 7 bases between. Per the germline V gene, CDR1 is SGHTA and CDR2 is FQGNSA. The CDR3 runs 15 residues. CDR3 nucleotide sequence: TGTGCCAGCAGCTTAGATAACAGCTCTGGAAACACCATATATTTT. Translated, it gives CASSLDNSSGNTIYF.

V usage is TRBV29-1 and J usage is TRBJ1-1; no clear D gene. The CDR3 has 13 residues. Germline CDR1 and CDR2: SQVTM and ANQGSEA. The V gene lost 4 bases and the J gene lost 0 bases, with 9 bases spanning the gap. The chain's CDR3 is CSVARVLNTEAFF. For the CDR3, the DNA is TGCAGCGTTGCGCGGGTTTTGAACACTGAAGCTTTCTTT.

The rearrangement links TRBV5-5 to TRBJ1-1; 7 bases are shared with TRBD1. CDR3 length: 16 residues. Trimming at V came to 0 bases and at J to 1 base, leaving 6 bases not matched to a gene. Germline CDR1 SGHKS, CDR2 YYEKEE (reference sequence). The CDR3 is CASSLVTRTGNTEAFF. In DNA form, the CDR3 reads TGTGCCAGCAGCTTGGTTACAAGGACAGGGAACACTGAAGCTTTCTTT. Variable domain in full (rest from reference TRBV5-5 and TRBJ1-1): DAGVTQSPTHLIKTRGQQVTLRCSPISGHKSVSWYQQVLGQGPQFIFQYYEKEERGRGNFPDRFSARQFPNYSSELNVNALLLGDSALYLCASSLVTRTGNTEAFFGQGTRLTVV.

In DNA, the CDR3 is TGCGCCAGCAGCTTGGAGAGGACAGCTATATCCCCCGGGGAGCTGTTTTTT. Translation: CASSLERTAISPGELFF. The chain employs TRBV5-1 and TRBJ2-2; tentative D call: TRBD1 (6 bases). The germline V and J ends were trimmed by 0 bases and 6 bases, with 18 bases remaining between them. The germline CDR1 and CDR2 sequences are SGHRS and YFSETQ. The CDR3 has 17 amino acids.

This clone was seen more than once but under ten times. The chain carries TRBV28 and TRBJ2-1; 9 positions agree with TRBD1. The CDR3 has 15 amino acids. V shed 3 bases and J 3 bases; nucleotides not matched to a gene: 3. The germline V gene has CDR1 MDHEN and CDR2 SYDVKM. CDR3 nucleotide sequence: TGTGCCAGCAGTTTTGGACAGGGGATCTACAATGAGCAGTTCTTC. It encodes CASSFGQGIYNEQFF. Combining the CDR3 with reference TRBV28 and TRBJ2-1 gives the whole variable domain DVKVTQSSRYLVKRTGEKVFLECVQDMDHENMFWYRQDPGLGLRLIYFSYDVKMKEKGDIPEGYSVSREKKERFSLILESASTNQTSMYLCASSFGQGIYNEQFFGPGTRLTVL.

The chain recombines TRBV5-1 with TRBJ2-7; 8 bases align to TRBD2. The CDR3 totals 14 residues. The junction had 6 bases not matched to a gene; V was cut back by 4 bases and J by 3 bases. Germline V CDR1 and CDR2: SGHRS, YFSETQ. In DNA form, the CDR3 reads TGCGCCAGCAGCCCAAGCGGGAGCGACTACGAGCAGTACTTC. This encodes CASSPSGSDYEQYF. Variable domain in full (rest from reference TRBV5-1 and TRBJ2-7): KAGVTQTPRYLIKTRGQQVTLSCSPISGHRSVSWYQQTPGQGLQFLFEYFSETQRNKGNFPGRFSGRQFSNSRSEMNVSTLELGDSALYLCASSPSGSDYEQYFGPGTRLTVT.

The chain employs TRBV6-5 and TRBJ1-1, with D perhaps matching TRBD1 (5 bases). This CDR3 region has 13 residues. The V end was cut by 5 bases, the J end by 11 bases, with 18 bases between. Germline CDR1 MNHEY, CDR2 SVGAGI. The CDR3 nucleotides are TGTGCCAGCAGTCTGTCGGGGGGTCAGAGGGCTTTCTTT. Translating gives CASSLSGGQRAFF.

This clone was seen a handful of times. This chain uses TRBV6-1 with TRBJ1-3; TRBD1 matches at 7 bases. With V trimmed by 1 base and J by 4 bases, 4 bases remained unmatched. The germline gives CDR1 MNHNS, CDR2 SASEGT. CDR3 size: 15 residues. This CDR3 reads CASSEEAGGGNTIYF. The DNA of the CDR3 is TGTGCCAGCAGTGAAGAGGCAGGGGGAGGAAACACCATATATTTT.

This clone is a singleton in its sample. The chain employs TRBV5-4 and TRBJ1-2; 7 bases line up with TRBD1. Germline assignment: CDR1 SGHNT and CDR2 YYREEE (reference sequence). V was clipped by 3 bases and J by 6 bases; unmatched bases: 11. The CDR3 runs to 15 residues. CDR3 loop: CASSSPRQGLDGYTF. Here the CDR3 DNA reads TGTGCCAGCAGCTCCCCTAGACAGGGATTAGATGGCTACACCTTC.

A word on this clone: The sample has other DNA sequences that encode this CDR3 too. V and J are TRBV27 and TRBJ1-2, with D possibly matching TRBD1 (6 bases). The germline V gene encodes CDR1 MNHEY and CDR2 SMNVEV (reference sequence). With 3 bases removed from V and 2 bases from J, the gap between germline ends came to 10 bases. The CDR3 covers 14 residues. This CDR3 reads CASSLAGANYGYTF. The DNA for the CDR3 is TGTGCCAGCAGTTTGGCAGGGGCGAACTATGGCTACACCTTC.

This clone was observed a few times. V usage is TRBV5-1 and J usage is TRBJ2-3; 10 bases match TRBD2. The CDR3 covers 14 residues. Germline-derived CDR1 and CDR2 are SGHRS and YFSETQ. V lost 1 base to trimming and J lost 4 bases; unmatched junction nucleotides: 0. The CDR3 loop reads CASSLTSGADTQYF. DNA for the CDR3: TGCGCCAGCAGCTTGACTAGCGGGGCAGATACGCAGTATTTT.

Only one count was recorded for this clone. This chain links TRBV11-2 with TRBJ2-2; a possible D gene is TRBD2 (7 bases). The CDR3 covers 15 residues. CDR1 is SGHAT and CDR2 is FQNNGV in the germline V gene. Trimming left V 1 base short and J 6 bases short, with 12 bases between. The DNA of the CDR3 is TGTGCCAGCAGCTTAGTGGGGGGGCGTTCCGGGGAGCTGTTTTTT. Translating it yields CASSLVGGRSGELFF.

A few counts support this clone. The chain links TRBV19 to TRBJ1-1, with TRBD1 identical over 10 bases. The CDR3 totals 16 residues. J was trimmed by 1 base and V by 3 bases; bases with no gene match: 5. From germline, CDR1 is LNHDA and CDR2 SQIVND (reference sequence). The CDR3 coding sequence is TGTGCCAGTAGTATCGTTAGGACAGGGGGGAACACTGAAGCTTTCTTT. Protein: CASSIVRTGGNTEAFF.

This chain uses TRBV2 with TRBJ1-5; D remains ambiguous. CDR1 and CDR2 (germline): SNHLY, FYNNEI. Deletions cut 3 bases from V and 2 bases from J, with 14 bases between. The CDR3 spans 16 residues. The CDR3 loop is CASSDPGKLGNQPQHF. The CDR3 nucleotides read TGTGCCAGCAGTGATCCGGGGAAATTAGGCAATCAGCCCCAGCATTTT. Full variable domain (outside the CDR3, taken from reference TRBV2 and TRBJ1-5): EPEVTQTPSHQVTQMGQEVILRCVPISNHLYFYWYRQILGQKVEFLVSFYNNEISEKSEIFDDQFSVERPDGSNFTLKIRSTKLEDSAMYFCASSDPGKLGNQPQHFGDGTRLSIL.

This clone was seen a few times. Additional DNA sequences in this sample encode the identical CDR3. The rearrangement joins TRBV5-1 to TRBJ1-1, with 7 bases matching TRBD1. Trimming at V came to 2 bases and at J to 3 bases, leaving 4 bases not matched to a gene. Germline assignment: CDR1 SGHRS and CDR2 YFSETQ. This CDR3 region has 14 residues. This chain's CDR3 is CASSFGGGYTEAFF. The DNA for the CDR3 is TGCGCCAGCAGCTTTGGAGGGGGCTACACTGAAGCTTTCTTT.

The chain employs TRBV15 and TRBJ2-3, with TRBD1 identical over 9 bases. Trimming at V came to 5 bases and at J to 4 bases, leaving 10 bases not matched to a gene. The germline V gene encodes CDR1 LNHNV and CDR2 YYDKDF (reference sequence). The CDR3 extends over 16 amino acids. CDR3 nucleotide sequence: TGTGCCACCAGCGCTTGGACAGGGGCCGGGCCAGATACGCAGTATTTT. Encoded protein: CATSAWTGAGPDTQYF.